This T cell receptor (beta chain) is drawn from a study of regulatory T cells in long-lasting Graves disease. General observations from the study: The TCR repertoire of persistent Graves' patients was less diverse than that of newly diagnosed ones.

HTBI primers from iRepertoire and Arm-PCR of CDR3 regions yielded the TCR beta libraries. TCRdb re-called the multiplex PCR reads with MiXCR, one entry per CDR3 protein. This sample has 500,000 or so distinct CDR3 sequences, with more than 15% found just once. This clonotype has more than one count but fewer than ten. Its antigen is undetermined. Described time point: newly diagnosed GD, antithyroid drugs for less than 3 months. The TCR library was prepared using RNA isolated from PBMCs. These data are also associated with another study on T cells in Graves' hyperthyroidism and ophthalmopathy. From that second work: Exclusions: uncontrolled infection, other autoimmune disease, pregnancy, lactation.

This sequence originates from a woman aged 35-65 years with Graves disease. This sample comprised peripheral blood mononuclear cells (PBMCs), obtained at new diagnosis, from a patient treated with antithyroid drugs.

The CDR3 DNA is TGTGCCAGCAGTGAATGGGAGGGGATTTCTGAAGCTTTCTTT. It encodes CASSEWEGISEAFF. This sequence joins TRBV6-1 and TRBJ1-1, with D tentatively TRBD1 (5 bases). Germline CDR1 MNHNS, CDR2 SASEGT. The CDR3 is made up of 14 amino acids. The V end lost 2 bases, the J end lost 6 bases, and 13 bases lay between the germline ends.